This T cell receptor beta chain was identified during a study of blood T cells in healthy people across ages. V gave up 5 bases and J gave up 2 bases; unmatched junction bases: 12. The CDR3 spans 17 residues. A sample-barcoded 5' primer and a J-beta primer mix were used in a second PCR of roughly 6 to 11 cycles. Each CDR3 protein gets one entry after TCRdb re-called the 5' RACE reads with MiXCR. This sample has about 1.8 million distinct CDR3 sequences, with 40% to 55% found just once. This TCR derives from a woman aged 40 to 50 in good health. The chain is built from TRBV12-3 or TRBV12-4 and TRBJ2-5; 9 nucleotides agree with TRBD1. The sequencing sample was made of blood. CDR3 protein: CASSPIGGQGSQETQYF. The CDR3, as DNA: TGTGCCAGCAGTCCAATAGGTGGACAGGGGAGTCAAGAGACCCAGTACTTC.